This is a list of T cell receptor beta chains from one sample in a study of CD8 T cells in Susac syndrome. Each CDR3 protein is one row after TCRdb ran MiXCR on the immunoSEQ multiplex PCR reads. This table has roughly 120,000 distinct CDR3 sequences, roughly 94% appearing once. Sequencing was done on a sample of CD4+ T cells from PBMCs. Receptor source: a human donor with multiple sclerosis. Both conserved end residues are part of each CDR3. The order of the fields is D gene, J gene, clone size, V gene, CDR3 protein, CDR3 DNA. D genes are given only for firm matches. A clone size is listed for some rows: how often the clone was seen (once, few, many), or a class if it is expanded.

>NA|TRBJ2-5|NA|TRBV6-2/TRBV6-3
CASTAQETQYF
TGTGCCAGCACGGCCCAAGAGACCCAGTACTTC
>NA|TRBJ1-6|NA|TRBV30
CALGPDSHSPLHF
TGTGCCCTCGGGCCGGACAGTCATTCACCCCTCCACTTT
>NA|TRBJ1-1|NA|TRBV3-1
CASSQEGLSEAFF
TGTGCCAGCAGCCAAGAAGGCCTCTCAGAAGCTTTCTTT
>NA|TRBJ2-5|NA|TRBV20-1
CSARDSGGSILQETQYF
TGCAGTGCTAGAGATTCGGGCGGTTCTATACTTCAAGAGACCCAGTACTTC
>TRBD1|TRBJ1-2|NA|TRBV28
CASKEGQNYGYTF
TGTGCCAGCAAGGAGGGACAGAACTATGGCTACACCTTC
>NA|TRBJ2-1|NA|TRBV25-1
CASSDWWNEQFF
TGTGCCAGCAGTGATTGGTGGAATGAGCAGTTCTTC
>TRBD1|TRBJ1-2|NA|TRBV30
CAWVALQGAGGYTF
TGTGCCTGGGTCGCCTTACAGGGGGCTGGTGGCTACACCTTC
>NA|TRBJ2-4|once|TRBV12-5
CASGRDLLAKNIQYF
TGTGCTAGTGGTCGGGACCTACTAGCCAAAAACATTCAGTACTTC
>TRBD1|TRBJ2-5|NA|TRBV7-2
CASRRSGQGQETQYF
TGTGCCAGCAGGCGATCCGGACAGGGCCAAGAGACCCAGTACTTC
>TRBD1|TRBJ2-7|once|TRBV25-1
CASSAGTAYEQYF
TGTGCCAGCAGTGCCGGGACAGCCTACGAGCAGTACTTC
>NA|TRBJ1-5|NA|TRBV7-9
CASSLQPDQPQHF
TGTGCCAGCAGCCTCCAGCCTGATCAGCCCCAGCATTTT
>NA|TRBJ1-1|NA|TRBV29-1
CSFRTTLREAFF
TGCAGCTTTCGGACAACCCTAAGGGAGGCTTTCTTT
>TRBD2|TRBJ2-1|NA|TRBV30
CAWNRLAGGPSEQFF
TGTGCCTGGAACCGACTAGCGGGAGGGCCGAGCGAGCAGTTCTTC
>NA|TRBJ2-7|NA|TRBV3-1
CASSQEYGIYEQYF
TGTGCCAGCAGCCAAGAGTATGGTATCTACGAGCAGTACTTC
>NA|TRBJ2-3|NA|TRBV25-1
CASSESRALSTDTQYF
TGTGCCAGCAGTGAATCTAGGGCGTTGAGCACAGATACGCAGTATTTT
>NA|TRBJ1-5|NA|TRBV5-6
CASSLLSNQPQHF
TGTGCCAGCAGCTTGTTGAGCAATCAGCCCCAGCATTTT
>TRBD2|TRBJ2-7|NA|TRBV30
CAWSPGTSEQYF
TGTGCCTGGAGTCCTGGGACTAGCGAGCAGTACTTC
>NA|TRBJ1-6|NA|TRBV7-2
CASSPYNSPLHF
TGTGCCAGCAGCCCTTATAATTCACCCCTCCACTTT
>NA|TRBJ1-5|NA|TRBV5-1
CASSWDGNSNQPQHF
TGCGCCAGCAGCTGGGACGGGAATAGCAATCAGCCCCAGCATTTT